These 30 T cell receptor beta chains share one sample of origin, sequenced in a study of monozygotic twins with inflammatory bowel disease. TCRdb re-called the 5' RACE reads, yielding one record per CDR3 amino acid sequence without DNA. Its listing shows about 110,000 distinct CDR3 sequences. The sequenced sample was blood. The source of these receptors is a human donor with ulcerative colitis or Crohn's disease, or a healthy co-twin of an affected twin (not recorded which).

This chain connects TRBV20-1 to TRBJ1-6. The CDR3 is 15 amino acids. Germline assignment: CDR1 DFQATT and CDR2 SNEGSKA (reference sequence). The CDR3 loop reads CSARELGPIGSPLHF.

The CDR3 sequence: CASSLEHGTQITYNEQFF. The J gene is TRBJ2-1, the V gene TRBV11-2. Per the germline V gene, CDR1 is SGHAT and CDR2 is FQNNGV. This CDR3 region has 18 residues.

The genes are TRBV7-3 and TRBJ1-1. The CDR3 has 15 amino acids. Germline lookup yields CDR1 SGHTA and CDR2 FQGTGA. The CDR3 is CASSLYQGSETEAFF.

The genes are TRBV7-9 and TRBJ1-4; the TCRdb D gene call, TRBD1, has no DNA to confirm it. Per germline, CDR1 SEHNR and CDR2 FQNEAQ (reference sequence). CDR3 length: 13 amino acids. This CDR3 reads CASSSRQNEKLFF. Full variable domain (remainder filled in from reference TRBV7-9 and TRBJ1-4): DTGVSQNPRHKITKRGQNVTFRCDPISEHNRLYWYRQTLGQGPEFLTYFQNEAQLEKSRLLSDRFSAERPKGSFSTLEIQRTEQGDSAMYLCASSSRQNEKLFFGSGTQLSVL.

The chain has TRBV2 and TRBJ2-3. Germline assignment: CDR1 SNHLY and CDR2 FYNNEI. CDR3 length: 12 residues. CDR3 amino acids: CASSELTDTQYF.

The V gene is TRBV11-2, the J gene TRBJ2-5; absent DNA, TCRdb's TRBD2 call cannot be checked. Germline V gene lookup returns CDR1 SGHAT and CDR2 FQNNGV. The CDR3 length is 16 residues. The CDR3 loop is CASSLGLPGGTETQYF.

This rearrangement joins TRBV7-9 to TRBJ2-1; the TCRdb call, TRBD2, lacks DNA for checking. Germline CDR1 is SEHNR and CDR2 is FQNEAQ (reference sequence). The CDR3 loop spans 14 amino acids. This CDR3 reads CASSQAGANNEQFF.

The rearrangement joins TRBV5-1 to TRBJ1-2; as DNA is missing, the TRBD1 call by TCRdb cannot be tested. The CDR3 extends over 15 amino acids. Germline assignment: CDR1 SGHRS and CDR2 YFSETQ. CDR3 loop: CASSSPGTGSVGYTF.

The rearrangement uses TRBV7-7 and TRBJ2-5; the TCRdb D gene call, TRBD2, has no DNA to confirm it. The CDR3 is 15 residues long. CDR1 SSHAT and CDR2 FNYEAQ come from the germline V gene (reference sequence). CDR3 region: CASSATSGPQETQYF.

The V call is TRBV27, the J call TRBJ1-1. Germline CDR1 is MNHEY and CDR2 is SMNVEV (reference sequence). This CDR3 region has 15 residues. CDR3 sequence reads: CASSLGGVLNTEAFF.

V is TRBV2 and J is TRBJ1-6. The CDR3 extends over 14 amino acids. The germline gives CDR1 SNHLY, CDR2 FYNNEI. CDR3 in amino acids: CASSAEGRASPLHF.

The chain joins TRBV12-3 or TRBV12-4 to TRBJ2-4; TCRdb reports TRBD1, a call that lacks DNA to check it against. The CDR3 runs to 12 residues. The CDR3 is CAGAGNENIQYF.

V usage is TRBV13 and J usage is TRBJ1-1; TCRdb outputs TRBD1, but without DNA this stays unchecked. Per germline, CDR1 PRHDT and CDR2 FYEKMQ (reference sequence). The CDR3 spans 14 residues. CDR3 loop: CASSIRGGITEAFF.

This chain connects TRBV18 to TRBJ2-6; the D call from TCRdb, TRBD1, cannot be confirmed without DNA. This CDR3 contains 20 residues. Germline-derived CDR1 and CDR2 are KGHSH and LQKENI. The CDR3: CASSPLYETDRGVGANVLTF.

This sequence joins TRBV20-1 and TRBJ2-5; TCRdb proposes TRBD2, but this gene call is untestable without DNA. CDR1 DFQATT and CDR2 SNEGSKA come from the germline V gene (reference sequence). This CDR3 region has 14 residues. This chain's CDR3 is CSASGGGVGETQYF.

The rearrangement uses TRBV2 and TRBJ1-1. The CDR3 consists of 11 residues. CDR1 is SNHLY and CDR2 is FYNNEI in the germline V gene. The CDR3 region is CASSYDTEAFF.

The CDR3: CASSSTVAKNIQYF. V is TRBV7-2 and J is TRBJ2-4. The CDR3 spans 14 residues. Germline V gene sequence: CDR1 SGHTA, CDR2 FQGNSA.

J is TRBJ2-1 and V is TRBV7-9; the TCRdb D gene call, TRBD1, has no DNA to confirm it. Germline V gives CDR1 SEHNR, CDR2 FQNEAQ (reference sequence). The CDR3 length is 14 residues. CDR3 residues: CASSLGLGANEQFF.

The V call is TRBV21-1, the J call TRBJ2-1; the TCRdb call, TRBD1, lacks DNA for checking. TRBV21-1 is a listed pseudogene. This CDR3 is 16 amino acids long. The CDR3 spells CASSNGVGGSYNEQFF.

The V gene is TRBV18, the J gene TRBJ1-4. CDR3 length: 13 amino acids. The V gene's germline CDR1 is KGHSH and CDR2 LQKENI. CDR3 residues: CASSPRGNEKLFF.

The chain couples TRBV6-5 to TRBJ2-5. The germline CDR1 and CDR2 sequences are MNHEY and SVGAGI. The CDR3 covers 15 residues. CDR3 in amino acids: CASSYYNGQLETQYF.

The chain employs TRBV20-1 and TRBJ2-1; the D call from TCRdb, TRBD2, cannot be confirmed without DNA. The CDR3 consists of 16 residues. Germline-derived CDR1 and CDR2 are DFQATT and SNEGSKA (reference sequence). CDR3 amino acids: CSARDPRDWSYNEQFF.

The chain's CDR3 is CASSAGVGQDSYEQYF. The chain is built from TRBV9 and TRBJ2-7; with no DNA, the TCRdb D assignment of TRBD2 cannot be verified. The CDR3 length is 16 residues. CDR1 SGDLS and CDR2 YYNGEE come from the germline V gene.

The chain couples TRBV20-1 to TRBJ1-1; TCRdb's assignment of TRBD1 cannot be checked, as there is no DNA. CDR1 DFQATT and CDR2 SNEGSKA come from the germline V gene (reference sequence). This CDR3 is built from 11 residues. CDR3 residues: CSAEGGTEAFF.

This chain joins TRBV20-1 and TRBJ1-1; TCRdb's assignment of TRBD1 cannot be checked, as there is no DNA. Per germline, CDR1 DFQATT and CDR2 SNEGSKA (reference sequence). The CDR3 runs 15 residues. The CDR3 reads CSARDYGTANTEAFF.

J is TRBJ1-2 and V is TRBV24-1; TCRdb proposes TRBD1, but this gene call is untestable without DNA. The CDR3 contains 16 residues. Germline-derived CDR1 and CDR2 are KGHDR and SFDVKD. The CDR3: CATSDSETGSVYGYTF.

The J gene is TRBJ2-5, the V gene TRBV7-3; the D call from TCRdb, TRBD2, cannot be confirmed without DNA. This CDR3 has 13 residues. Germline V gene lookup returns CDR1 SGHTA and CDR2 FQGTGA. CDR3: CASSFATQGTQYF.

The chain carries TRBV12-3 or TRBV12-4 and TRBJ1-2. This CDR3 is built from 12 residues. The CDR3 region is CASSPERSGYTF.

The chain is built from TRBV7-9 and TRBJ1-6. This CDR3 is built from 14 residues. Germline values: CDR1 SEHNR, CDR2 FQNEAQ (reference sequence). This chain's CDR3 is CASSRGLDNSPLHF. Full variable domain (outside the CDR3, taken from reference TRBV7-9 and TRBJ1-6): DTGVSQNPRHKITKRGQNVTFRCDPISEHNRLYWYRQTLGQGPEFLTYFQNEAQLEKSRLLSDRFSAERPKGSFSTLEIQRTEQGDSAMYLCASSRGLDNSPLHFGNGTRLTVT.

The V call is TRBV7-2, the J call TRBJ1-1. Per germline, CDR1 SGHTA and CDR2 FQGNSA. This CDR3 comprises 13 residues. CDR3 amino acids: CASSSQLNTEAFF.